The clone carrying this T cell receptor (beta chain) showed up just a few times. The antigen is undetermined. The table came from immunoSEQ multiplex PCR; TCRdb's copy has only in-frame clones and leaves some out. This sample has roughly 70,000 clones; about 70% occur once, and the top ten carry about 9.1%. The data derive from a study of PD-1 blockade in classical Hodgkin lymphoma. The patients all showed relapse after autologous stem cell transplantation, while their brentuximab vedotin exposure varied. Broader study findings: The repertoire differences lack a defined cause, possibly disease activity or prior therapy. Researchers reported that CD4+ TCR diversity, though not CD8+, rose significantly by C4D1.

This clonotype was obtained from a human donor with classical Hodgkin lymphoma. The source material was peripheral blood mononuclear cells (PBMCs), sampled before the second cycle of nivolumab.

In DNA, the CDR3 is TGTGCCAGTAGTATCCTAGTCCCGGGCACCGTCACAGATACGCAGTATTTT. This sequence encodes CASSILVPGTVTDTQYF. This sequence joins TRBV19 and TRBJ2-3; D gene uncertain. V lost 3 bases, J lost 2 bases, and 18 bases lay in between. The V gene's germline CDR1 is LNHDA and CDR2 SQIVND (reference sequence). The CDR3 covers 17 residues.